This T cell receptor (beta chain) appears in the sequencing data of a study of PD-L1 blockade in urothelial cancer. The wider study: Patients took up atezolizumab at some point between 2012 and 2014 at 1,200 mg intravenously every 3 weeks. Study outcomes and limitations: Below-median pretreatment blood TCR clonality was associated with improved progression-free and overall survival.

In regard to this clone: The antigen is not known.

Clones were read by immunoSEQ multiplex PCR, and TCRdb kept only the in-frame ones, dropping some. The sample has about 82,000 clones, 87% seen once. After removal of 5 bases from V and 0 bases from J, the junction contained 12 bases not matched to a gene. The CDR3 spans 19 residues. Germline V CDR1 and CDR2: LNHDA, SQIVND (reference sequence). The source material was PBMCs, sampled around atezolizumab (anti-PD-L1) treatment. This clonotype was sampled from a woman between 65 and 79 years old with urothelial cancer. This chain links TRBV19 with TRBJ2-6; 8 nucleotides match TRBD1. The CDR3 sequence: CASSSFPGTGSSGANVLTF. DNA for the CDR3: TGTGCCAGTAGTTCCTTTCCCGGGACAGGTTCCTCTGGGGCCAACGTCCTGACTTTC. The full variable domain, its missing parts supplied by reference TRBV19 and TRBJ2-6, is DGGITQSPKYLFRKEGQNVTLSCEQNLNHDAMYWYRQDPGQGLRLIYYSQIVNDFQKGDIAEGYSVSREKKESFPLTVTSAQKNPTAFYLCASSSFPGTGSSGANVLTFGAGSRLTVL.